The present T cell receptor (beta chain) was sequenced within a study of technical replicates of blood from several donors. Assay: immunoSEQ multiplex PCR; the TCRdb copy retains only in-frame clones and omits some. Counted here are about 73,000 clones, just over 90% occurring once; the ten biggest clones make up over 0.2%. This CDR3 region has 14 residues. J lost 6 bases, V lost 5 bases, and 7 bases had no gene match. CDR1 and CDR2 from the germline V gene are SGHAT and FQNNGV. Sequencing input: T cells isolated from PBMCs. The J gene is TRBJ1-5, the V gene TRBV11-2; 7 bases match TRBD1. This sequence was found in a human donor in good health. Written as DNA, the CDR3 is TGTGCCAGCAGCCCCCAGGGGGAAGGTCAGCCCCAGCATTTT. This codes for CASSPQGEGQPQHF.